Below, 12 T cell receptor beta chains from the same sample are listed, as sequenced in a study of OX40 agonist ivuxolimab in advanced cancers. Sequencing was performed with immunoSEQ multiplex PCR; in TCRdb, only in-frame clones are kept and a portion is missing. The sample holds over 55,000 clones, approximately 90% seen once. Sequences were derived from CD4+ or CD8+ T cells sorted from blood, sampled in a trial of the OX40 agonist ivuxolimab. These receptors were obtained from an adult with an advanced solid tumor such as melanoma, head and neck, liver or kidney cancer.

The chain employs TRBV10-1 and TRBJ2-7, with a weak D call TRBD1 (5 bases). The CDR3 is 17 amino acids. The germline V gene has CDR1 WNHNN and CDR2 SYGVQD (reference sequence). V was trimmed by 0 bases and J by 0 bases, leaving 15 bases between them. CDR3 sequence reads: CASSESTRQSGSYEQYF. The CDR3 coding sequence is TGCGCCAGCAGTGAGTCGACTCGACAGTCTGGCTCCTACGAGCAGTACTTC.

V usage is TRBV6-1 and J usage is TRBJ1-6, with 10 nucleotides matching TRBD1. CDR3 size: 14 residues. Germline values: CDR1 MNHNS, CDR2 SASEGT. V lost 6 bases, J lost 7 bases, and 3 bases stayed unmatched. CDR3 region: CASRGTGENSPLHF. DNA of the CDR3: TGTGCCAGCAGAGGGACAGGGGAAAATTCACCCCTCCACTTT.

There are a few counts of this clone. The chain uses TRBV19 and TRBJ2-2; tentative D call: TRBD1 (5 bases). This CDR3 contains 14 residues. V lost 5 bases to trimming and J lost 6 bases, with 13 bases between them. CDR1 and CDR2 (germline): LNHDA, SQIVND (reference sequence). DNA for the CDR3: TGTGCCAGTAGTGACGTGAACAGGCCCGGGGAGCTGTTTTTT. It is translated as CASSDVNRPGELFF.

This CDR3 reads CASSLSFTGSYGYTF. CDR3 in DNA: TGTGCCAGCAGTTTATCGTTTACGGGAAGTTATGGCTACACCTTC. The chain recombines TRBV27 with TRBJ1-2; no clear D gene. Trimming removed 0 bases from V and 5 bases from J, with 13 bases in between. CDR3 size: 15 residues. Germline CDR1 and CDR2: MNHEY and SMNVEV (reference sequence).

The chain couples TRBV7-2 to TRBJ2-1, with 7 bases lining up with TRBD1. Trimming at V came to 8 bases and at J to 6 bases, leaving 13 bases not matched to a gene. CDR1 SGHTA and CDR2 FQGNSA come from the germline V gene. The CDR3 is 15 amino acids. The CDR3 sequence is CASGWDSVVGNEQFF. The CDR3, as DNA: TGTGCCAGCGGCTGGGACAGCGTCGTCGGCAATGAGCAGTTCTTC. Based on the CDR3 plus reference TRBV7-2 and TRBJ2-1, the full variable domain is GAGVSQSPSNKVTEKGKDVELRCDPISGHTALYWYRQSLGQGLEFLIYFQGNSAPDKSGLPSDRFSAERTGGSVSTLTIQRTQQEDSAVYLCASGWDSVVGNEQFFGPGTRLTVL.

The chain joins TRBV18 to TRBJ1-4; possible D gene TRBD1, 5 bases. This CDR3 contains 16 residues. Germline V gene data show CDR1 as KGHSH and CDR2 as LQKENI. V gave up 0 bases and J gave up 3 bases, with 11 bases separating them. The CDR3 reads CASSPPLGGPNEKLFF. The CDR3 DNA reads TGTGCCAGCTCACCACCGTTGGGGGGTCCTAATGAAAAACTGTTTTTT.

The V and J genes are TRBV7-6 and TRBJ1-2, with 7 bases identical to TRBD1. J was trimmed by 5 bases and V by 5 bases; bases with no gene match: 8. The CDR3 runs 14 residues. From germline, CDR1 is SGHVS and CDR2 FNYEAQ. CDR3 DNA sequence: TGTGCCAGCAGCGCTGCAGGGGGAGGATATGGCTACACCTTC. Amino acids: CASSAAGGGYGYTF.

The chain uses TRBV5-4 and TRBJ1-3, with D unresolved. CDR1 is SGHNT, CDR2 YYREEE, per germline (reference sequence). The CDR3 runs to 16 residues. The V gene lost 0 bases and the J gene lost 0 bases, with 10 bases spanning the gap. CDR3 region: CASSLAGGNSGNTIYF. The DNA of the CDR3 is TGTGCCAGCAGCTTGGCCGGTGGCAACTCTGGAAACACCATATATTTT.

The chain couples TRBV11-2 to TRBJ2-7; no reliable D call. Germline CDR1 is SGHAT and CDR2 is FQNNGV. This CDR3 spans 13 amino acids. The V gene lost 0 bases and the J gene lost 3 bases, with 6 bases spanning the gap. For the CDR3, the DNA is TGTGCCAGCAGCTTAGATCTATTCTACGAGCAGTACTTC. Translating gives CASSLDLFYEQYF.

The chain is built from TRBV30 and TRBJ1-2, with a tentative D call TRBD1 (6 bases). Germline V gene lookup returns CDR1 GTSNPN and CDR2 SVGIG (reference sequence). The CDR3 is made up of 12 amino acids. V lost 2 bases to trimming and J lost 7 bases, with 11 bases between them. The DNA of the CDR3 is TGTGCCTGGAGTCCGGGGGCCACTGGCTACACCTTC. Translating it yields CAWSPGATGYTF.

The CDR3 here is CASGLVLTGLNEKLFF. DNA of the CDR3: TGTGCTAGTGGTTTGGTACTCACGGGACTTAATGAAAAACTGTTTTTT. The gene calls are TRBV12-5 and TRBJ1-4, with a tentative D call TRBD1 (5 bases). The ends were cut back, 0 bases at V and 4 bases at J, with 12 bases in the middle. The germline CDR1 and CDR2 sequences are LGHNT and FRNRAP. CDR3 length: 16 amino acids.

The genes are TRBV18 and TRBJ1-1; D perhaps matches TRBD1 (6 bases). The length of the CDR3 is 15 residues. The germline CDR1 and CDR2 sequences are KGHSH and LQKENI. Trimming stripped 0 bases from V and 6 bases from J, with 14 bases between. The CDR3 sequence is CASSPPGGGKAEAFF. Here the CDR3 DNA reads TGTGCCAGCTCACCACCGGGAGGGGGAAAGGCTGAAGCTTTCTTT.